This note documents a single T cell receptor (beta chain) sequence. This sample stems from a study of control samples from healthy donors and cancer patients. Trimming left V 6 bases short and J 8 bases short, with 14 bases between. Germline V gives CDR1 SEHNR, CDR2 FQNEAQ (reference sequence). The CDR3 has 13 residues. Measured with immunoSEQ multiplex PCR; TCRdb has only the in-frame clones, and not every one. The sample shows more than 150,000 clones, approximately 93% of them seen only once. The sequence was obtained from a man aged 50 to 59 in good health. Sequencing was carried out using blood. The chain has TRBV7-9 and TRBJ2-1; possibly TRBD1 for D (6 bases). CDR3 residues: CASSLQGSDEQFF. CDR3 in DNA: TGTGCCAGCAGTCTACAGGGTTCGGATGAGCAGTTCTTC.